These T cell receptor beta chains were read from a single sample in a study of cytomegalovirus exposure and HLA in healthy donors. Sequenced by immunoSEQ multiplex PCR; TCRdb stores in-frame clones only, minus some. The table includes around 94,000 clones, 75% to 80% detected once. The sequenced sample was PBMCs. These receptors were obtained from a woman in her thirties or forties in good health and CMV-seropositive. Both conserved end residues are part of each CDR3. Size is omitted from some rows. Given values are once, few, many or a class for expanded clones.

clone size	V gene	J gene	CDR3 protein
NA	TRBV28	TRBJ2-7	CASSSRRYEQYF
NA	TRBV7-3	TRBJ2-6	CASSLTDGGSANVLTF
NA	TRBV5-6	TRBJ2-3	CASSRPGLATDTQYF
few	TRBV28	TRBJ1-4	CASSKQGQGDEKLFF
NA	TRBV27	TRBJ2-2	CASSLAGGELFF
NA	TRBV19	TRBJ2-1	CASSGLAGVGEQFF
NA	TRBV19	TRBJ1-5	CASSITGQGWNQPQHF
NA	TRBV27	TRBJ2-1	CASSSTSGSYNEQFF
few	TRBV7-9	TRBJ2-3	CASSLGLAGGSLYF
few	TRBV6-5	TRBJ2-2	CASSFQDTGELFF
NA	TRBV6-6	TRBJ2-7	CASRMRAEEAYEQYF
NA	TRBV7-9	TRBJ1-1	CASSSDRGTGEAFF
NA	TRBV7-2	NA	CASSISYEQYF
NA	TRBV5-5	TRBJ2-7	CASSFRWADFSYEQYF
NA	TRBV5-4	TRBJ1-4	CASSLGGGGSDEKLFF
NA	TRBV29-1	TRBJ1-1	CSVDRQGMNTEAFF
NA	TRBV27	TRBJ2-5	CASSPGQETQYF
NA	TRBV29-1	TRBJ2-7	CSVEIPDRGTTYEQYF
NA	TRBV6-5	TRBJ2-7	CASSYSRYEQYF
once	TRBV19	TRBJ2-7	CASSRRGQGHEQYF
NA	TRBV7-6	TRBJ2-1	CASSPPGQQNEQFF
NA	TRBV7-9	TRBJ1-3	CASSLASGGTGNTIYF
NA	TRBV4-3	TRBJ1-5	CASSQGQVGNHQPQHF
NA	TRBV19	TRBJ1-5	CASSALGGGQPQHF
NA	TRBV4-3	TRBJ2-1	CASSQDRTSSYNEQFF